This T cell receptor beta chain came from a study of Graves' ophthalmopathy and Graves' hyperthyroidism. Amplification of TCR beta CDR3 regions used RNA transcripts. First-round RT-PCR with HTBI primers preceded a second-round multiplex PCR. TCRdb re-called the multiplex PCR reads with MiXCR, one entry per CDR3 protein. The sample lists about 550,000 distinct CDR3 sequences; roughly 39% were seen once. This CDR3 spans 16 amino acids. Germline values: CDR1 SEHNR, CDR2 FQNEAQ (reference sequence). V was clipped by 2 bases and J by 1 base, with 14 bases between them. This clonotype was obtained from an adult man with Graves' hyperthyroidism. The V call is TRBV7-9, the J call TRBJ1-2, with D unresolved. Sequences were obtained from peripheral blood or thyroid tissue (not recorded which). The DNA for the CDR3 is TGTGCCAGCAGCTTACCAGCGGTGGGCGGTAACTATGGCTACACCTTC. Translating gives CASSLPAVGGNYGYTF.